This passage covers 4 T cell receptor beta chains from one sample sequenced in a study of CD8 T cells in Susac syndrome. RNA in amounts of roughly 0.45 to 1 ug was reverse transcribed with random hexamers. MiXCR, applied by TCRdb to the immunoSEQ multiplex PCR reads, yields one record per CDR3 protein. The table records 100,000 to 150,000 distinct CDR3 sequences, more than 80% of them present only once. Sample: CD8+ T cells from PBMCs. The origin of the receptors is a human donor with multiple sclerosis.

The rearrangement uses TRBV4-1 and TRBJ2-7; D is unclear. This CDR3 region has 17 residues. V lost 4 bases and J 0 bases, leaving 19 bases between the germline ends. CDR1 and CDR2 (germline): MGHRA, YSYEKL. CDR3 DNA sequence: TGCGCCAGCAGCCTCGAGAACGTCGGTTTTAGCTCCTACGAGCAGTACTTC. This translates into CASSLENVGFSSYEQYF.

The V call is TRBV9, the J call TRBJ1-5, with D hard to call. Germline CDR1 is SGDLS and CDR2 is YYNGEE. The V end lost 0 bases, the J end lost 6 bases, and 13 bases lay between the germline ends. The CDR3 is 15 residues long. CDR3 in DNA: TGTGCCAGCAGCGTAGAGGGAAGTGCCGGTCAGCCCCAGCATTTT. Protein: CASSVEGSAGQPQHF.

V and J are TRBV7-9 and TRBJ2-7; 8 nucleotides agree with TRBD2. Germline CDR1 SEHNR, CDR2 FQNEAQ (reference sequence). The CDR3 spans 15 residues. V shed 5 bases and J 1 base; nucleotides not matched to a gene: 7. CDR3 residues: CASSRGGLTSYEQYF. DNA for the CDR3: TGTGCCAGCAGCCGGGGGGGGCTAACATCCTACGAGCAGTACTTC.

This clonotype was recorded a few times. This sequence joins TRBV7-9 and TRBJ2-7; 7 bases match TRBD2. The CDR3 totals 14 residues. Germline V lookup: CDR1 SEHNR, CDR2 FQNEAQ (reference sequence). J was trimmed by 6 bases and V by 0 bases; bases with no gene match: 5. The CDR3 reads CASSLALGGAEQYF. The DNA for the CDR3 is TGTGCCAGCAGCTTAGCGCTGGGAGGGGCCGAGCAGTACTTC.